This record covers a single TCR beta chain. This specimen belongs to a study of shared clonotypes between healthy human individuals. Generated by immunoSEQ multiplex PCR, the TCRdb table keeps only in-frame clones and is missing some. The data contain over 400,000 clones, approximately 82% of them singletons. Genomic DNA from unsorted samples was obtained from around 93 million PBMCs (per sample). This receptor was identified in a woman aged 40 to 50 in good health. Some clones in this sample may be carry-over from other donors' samples. The sequenced sample was PBMCs.

The CDR3 DNA follows: TGTGCCACCCGGACCGGGACTAGAAGCACCGGGGAGCTGTTTTTT. Amino acids: CATRTGTRSTGELFF. The V call is TRBV10-3, the J call TRBJ2-2; the match to TRBD2 covers 8 bases. V shed 10 bases, J shed 4 bases, and the junction held 11 bases outside the gene matches. The germline V gene has CDR1 ENHRY and CDR2 SYGVKD. The CDR3 totals 15 residues.